Sequencing of this T cell receptor beta chain was carried out in a study of CD8 T cells in ankylosing spondylitis (dated by TCRdb to 2016 to 2017). About the full investigation: T cell receptor beta repertoires were profiled in healthy donors and ankylosing spondylitis patients so that disease-linked TCR variants could be found. The whole study cohort included over 85 healthy donors and some 27 ankylosing spondylitis patients. Peripheral blood was sampled, and synovial fluid was also collected from ankylosing spondylitis patients. Overall study results and their limits: Blood from ankylosing spondylitis patients appeared to be characterized by a TCR beta motif composed of under 10 highly homologous amino acid variants. The disease-linked clones had a CD8+ phenotype and were found at relatively low frequencies in peripheral blood. Some motif variants were previously reported in synovial fluid and blood of reactive arthritis patients, suggesting common disease-initiation mechanisms. The disease-linked clones were reported as significantly enriched in matched synovial fluid samples from ankylosing spondylitis patients.

Inclusive of the bounding cysteine and phenylalanine, the CDR3 is 13 residues long. The DNA shown is the 39-base CDR3, in frame from base 1. From a lookup of the germline V gene (reference sequence), CDR1 and CDR2 are PRHDT and FYEKMQ. The V and J ends are trimmed by 5 bases and 7 bases, leaving 12 bases between them. Reads for this sample came from an Illumina HiSeq 2500. Quantitative 5'-RACE with molecular barcodes was the method used to prepare the TCR beta libraries. In the authors' own workflow: Disease-linked TCR variants were identified with a new computational method built on a probabilistic model of VDJ rearrangement. TCRdb trimmed public reads at Q25 via fastp, called clones via MiXCR and kept in-frame beta chains. Rows with one shared CDR3 protein collapse into an entry with the most common genes and DNA. What appears here as the V and J calls and clone size reflects TCRdb's work, not the paper's. The sample table shows about 200,000 distinct CDR3 sequences, and more than 5.5% are seen once. The ten largest clones capture 13% to 15% of the sample.

This clonotype was detected a few times. Its antigen specificity is not known. No base qualities exist here, and no much larger clone lies one base off it. This TCR derives from a male donor with ankylosing spondylitis. The sample consisted of blood, either unsorted or a sorted T cell fraction (not recorded which). The sequence links TRBV13 to TRBJ2-1, with no confident D gene call. The bases are TGTGCCAGCAGCCCAACTTCAGGAAATGAGCAGTTCTTC. It codes for CASSPTSGNEQFF. The variable domain in full, with residues beyond the CDR3 obtained from the reference TRBV13 and TRBJ2-1 genes, is AAGVIQSPRHLIKEKRETATLKCYPIPRHDTVYWYQQGPGQDPQFLISFYEKMQSDKGSIPDRFSAQQFSDYHSELNMSSLELGDSALYFCASSPTSGNEQFFGPGTRLTVL.